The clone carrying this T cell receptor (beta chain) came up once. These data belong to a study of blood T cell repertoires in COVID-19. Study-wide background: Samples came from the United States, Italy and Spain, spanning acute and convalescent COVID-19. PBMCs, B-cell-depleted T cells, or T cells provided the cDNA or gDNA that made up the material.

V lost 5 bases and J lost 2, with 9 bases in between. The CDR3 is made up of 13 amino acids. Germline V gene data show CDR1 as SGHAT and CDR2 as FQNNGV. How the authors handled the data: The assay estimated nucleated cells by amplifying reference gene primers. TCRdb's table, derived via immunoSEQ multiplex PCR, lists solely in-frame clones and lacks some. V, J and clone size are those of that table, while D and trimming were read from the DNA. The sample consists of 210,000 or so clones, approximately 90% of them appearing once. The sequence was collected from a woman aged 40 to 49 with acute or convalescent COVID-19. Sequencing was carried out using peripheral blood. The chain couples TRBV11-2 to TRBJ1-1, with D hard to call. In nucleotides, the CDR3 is TGTGCCAGCAGCCTCCTCTTTAACACTGAAGCTTTCTTT. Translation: CASSLLFNTEAFF. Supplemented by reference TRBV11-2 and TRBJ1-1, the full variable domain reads EAGVAQSPRYKIIEKRQSVAFWCNPISGHATLYWYQQILGQGPKLLIQFQNNGVVDDSQLPKDRFSAERLKGVDSTLKIQPAKLEDSAVYLCASSLLFNTEAFFGQGTRLTVV.